This T cell receptor (beta chain) was observed in a study of HIV-infected patients and healthy controls. Follow-up blood was drawn about 14 weeks, roughly three months, after antiretroviral therapy began. All unsorted peripheral T cells were captured because whole blood was used without fractionation. With V trimmed by 5 bases and J by 13 bases, 12 bases remained unmatched. CDR3 length equals 15 residues. Germline values: CDR1 MNHEY, CDR2 SVGEGT. Relative to its sample, this clonotype is medium-sized. Reverse transcription used about 510 ng RNA and constant-region primers for alpha and beta. Alpha and beta chain libraries were made separately by chain-specific third strand synthesis with multiplexing indices. MiXCR, run by TCRdb on the 5' RACE reads, gives a single entry per CDR3 protein. The data contain roughly 5,100 distinct CDR3 sequences, roughly 5.5% of them singletons.

The TCR originated in an adult with HIV infection. This rearrangement joins TRBV6-2 or TRBV6-3 to TRBJ2-1; TRBD2 matches 12 bases. This sample comprised blood, obtained during antiretroviral therapy. The CDR3: CASSPLTSGSFGQFF. The CDR3 coding sequence is TGTGCCAGCAGTCCCCTGACTAGCGGGAGTTTTGGCCAGTTCTTC.